This T cell receptor beta chain was documented in a study of T cells in localized non-small cell lung cancer. Points from the study as a whole: Uninvolved nearby lung showed the greatest T cell clonality, exceeding that found in tumor.

The V segment lost 1 base and the J segment 5 bases; nucleotides outside the gene matches: 10. The CDR3 is 17 residues long. The V gene's germline CDR1 is SGHVS and CDR2 FQNEAQ. Generated by immunoSEQ multiplex PCR, the TCRdb table keeps only in-frame clones and is missing some. The data show around 33,000 clones, over 70% seen once. As for this clone: The target antigen is unknown.

This sample comprised peripheral blood, obtained before any cancer treatment. The chain joins TRBV7-8 to TRBJ2-1; 8 bases align to TRBD2. This TCR was sampled from a male donor aged 60 or over with stage III squamous cell lung carcinoma. The CDR3 loop reads CASSLGLPAGADNEQFF. The CDR3 nucleotides are TGTGCCAGCAGCTTAGGGCTGCCAGCGGGGGCCGACAATGAGCAGTTCTTC.